Reported below is one TCR beta chain. The data derive from a study of blood T cell repertoires in COVID-19. Across the study: Nucleic acid was either cDNA or gDNA, and it came from T cells, B-cell-depleted T cells, or PBMCs.

Germline-derived CDR1 and CDR2 are MGHRA and YSYEKL. Trimming left V 1 base short and J 4 bases short, with 10 bases between. This CDR3 spans 14 amino acids. Authors' methods: By means of reference gene primer amplification, nucleated cell counts were estimated. Only in-frame clones appear in the TCRdb table, and some are missing; sequencing was by immunoSEQ multiplex PCR. The V and J calls and clone size come from that table; D and trimming were worked out from the DNA. The profile shows roughly 190,000 clones, roughly 76% of them singletons. The chain has TRBV4-1 and TRBJ1-2, with D hard to call. Sequences were obtained from peripheral blood. This TCR came from a woman aged 40 to 50 with COVID-19, enrolled during active disease. CDR3 bases: TGCGCCAGCAGCCAAGTAATATCCCTCTATGGCTACACCTTC. Its protein product is CASSQVISLYGYTF.